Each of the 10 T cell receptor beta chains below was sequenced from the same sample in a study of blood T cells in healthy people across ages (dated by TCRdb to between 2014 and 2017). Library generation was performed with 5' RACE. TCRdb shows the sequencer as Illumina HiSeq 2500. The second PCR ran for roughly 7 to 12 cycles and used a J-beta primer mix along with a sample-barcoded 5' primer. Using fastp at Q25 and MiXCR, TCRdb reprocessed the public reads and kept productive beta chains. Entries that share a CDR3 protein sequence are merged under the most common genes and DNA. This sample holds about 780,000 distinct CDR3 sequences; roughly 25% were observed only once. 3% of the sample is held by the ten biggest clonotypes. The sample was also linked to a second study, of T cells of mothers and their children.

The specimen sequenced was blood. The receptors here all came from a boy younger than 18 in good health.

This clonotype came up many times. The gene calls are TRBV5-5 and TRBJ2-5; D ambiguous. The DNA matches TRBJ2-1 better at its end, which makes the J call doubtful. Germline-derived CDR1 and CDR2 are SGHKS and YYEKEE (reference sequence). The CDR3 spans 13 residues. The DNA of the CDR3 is TGTGCCAGCAGCTTGTGGCAGAACAATGAGCAGTTCTTC. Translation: CASSLWQNNEQFF.

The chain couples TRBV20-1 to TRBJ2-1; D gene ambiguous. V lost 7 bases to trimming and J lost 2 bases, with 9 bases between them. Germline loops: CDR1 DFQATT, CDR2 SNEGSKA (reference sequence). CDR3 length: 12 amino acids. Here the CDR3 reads CSVNAAYNEQFF. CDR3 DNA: TGCAGTGTTAATGCGGCCTACAATGAGCAGTTCTTC.

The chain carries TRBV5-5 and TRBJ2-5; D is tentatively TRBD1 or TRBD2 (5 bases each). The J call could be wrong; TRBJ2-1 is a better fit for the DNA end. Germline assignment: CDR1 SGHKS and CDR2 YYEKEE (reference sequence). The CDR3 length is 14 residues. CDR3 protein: CASSDGTGGNEQFF. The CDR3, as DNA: TGTGCCAGCAGCGACGGGACCGGAGGTAATGAGCAGTTCTTC.

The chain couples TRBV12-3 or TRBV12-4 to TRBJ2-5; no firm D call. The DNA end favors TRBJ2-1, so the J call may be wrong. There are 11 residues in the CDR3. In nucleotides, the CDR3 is TGTGCCAGCAGGAGTAGGAATGAGCAGTTCTTC. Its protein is CASRSRNEQFF.

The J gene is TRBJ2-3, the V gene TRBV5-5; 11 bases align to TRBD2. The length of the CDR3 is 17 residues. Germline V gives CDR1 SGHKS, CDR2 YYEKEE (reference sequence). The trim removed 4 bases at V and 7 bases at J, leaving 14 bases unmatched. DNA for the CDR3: TGTGCCAGCAGCCCTCAAGGAGCTAGCGGGGGGAAGAATACGCAGTATTTT. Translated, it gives CASSPQGASGGKNTQYF.

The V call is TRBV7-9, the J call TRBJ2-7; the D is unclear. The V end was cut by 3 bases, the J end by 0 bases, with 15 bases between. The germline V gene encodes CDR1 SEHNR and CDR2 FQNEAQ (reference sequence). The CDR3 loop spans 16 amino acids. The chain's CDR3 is CASSFSGPSGSYEQYF. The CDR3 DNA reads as TGTGCCAGCAGCTTCTCCGGACCCTCTGGCTCCTACGAGCAGTACTTC.

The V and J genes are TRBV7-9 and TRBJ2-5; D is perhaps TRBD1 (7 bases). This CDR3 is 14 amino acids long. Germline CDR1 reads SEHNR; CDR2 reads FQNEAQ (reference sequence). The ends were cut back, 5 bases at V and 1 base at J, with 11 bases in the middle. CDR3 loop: CASSPEGAQETQYF. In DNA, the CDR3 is TGTGCCAGCAGCCCGGAGGGGGCCCAAGAGACCCAGTACTTC.

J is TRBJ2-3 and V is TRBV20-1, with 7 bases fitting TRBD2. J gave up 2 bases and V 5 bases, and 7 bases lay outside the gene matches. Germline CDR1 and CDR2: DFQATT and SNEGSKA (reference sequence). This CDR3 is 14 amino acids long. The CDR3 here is CSAGSRELTDTQYF. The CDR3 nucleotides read TGCAGTGCTGGATCGCGGGAGCTCACAGATACGCAGTATTTT.

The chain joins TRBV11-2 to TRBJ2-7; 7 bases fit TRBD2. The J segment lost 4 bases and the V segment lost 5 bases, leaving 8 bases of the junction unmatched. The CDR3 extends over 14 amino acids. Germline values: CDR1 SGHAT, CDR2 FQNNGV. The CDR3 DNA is TGTGCCAGCAGCATCGAGCGGGGCCTGTACGAGCAGTACTTC. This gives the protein CASSIERGLYEQYF.

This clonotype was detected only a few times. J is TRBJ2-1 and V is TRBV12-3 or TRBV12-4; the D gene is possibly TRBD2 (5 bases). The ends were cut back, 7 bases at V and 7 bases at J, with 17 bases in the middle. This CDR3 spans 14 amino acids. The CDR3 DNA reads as TGTGCCAGCACTGTGACTGGGAGCGATAATGAGCAGTTCTTC. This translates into CASTVTGSDNEQFF.